This T cell receptor (beta chain) was documented in a study of T cells in Graves' hyperthyroidism and ophthalmopathy. This CDR3 is 17 amino acids long. In germline, CDR1 is DFQATT, CDR2 SNEGSKA (reference sequence). Trimming shortened V by 0 bases and J by 5 bases, and 22 bases separated the two germline ends. Amplified regions were TCR beta CDR3 sequences from RNA transcripts. A first-round RT-PCR of the TCR CDR3 used the HTBI primer set. Using its own MiXCR run on the multiplex PCR reads, TCRdb lists one record per CDR3 protein. Counted here are some 770,000 distinct CDR3 sequences, 16% occurring once; the ten biggest clones make up 8.4%. The sample holds many counts of this clonotype.

The source material was blood. The TCR comes from a man aged 18 to 29 with Graves' hyperthyroidism. The chain is built from TRBV20-1 and TRBJ2-5; the D is unclear. The chain's CDR3 is CSAREFGVGTLGETQYF. CDR3 coding DNA: TGCAGTGCTAGAGAATTTGGGGTGGGAACCCTCGGGGAGACCCAGTACTTC.